A selection of T cell receptor beta chains follows, all from one sample in a study of blood T cell repertoires in COVID-19. Sequencing was performed with immunoSEQ multiplex PCR; in TCRdb, only in-frame clones are kept and a portion is missing. The data hold over 400,000 clones, with 70% to 90% observed a single time. Material for sequencing was peripheral blood. These receptors all stem from a human donor in a cohort sampled during active COVID-19. The CDR3 runs from the conserved cysteine through the conserved F or W. A D gene is named only where the DNA matches it firmly. Not every row has a clone size; where given, it reads once, few, many or a size class.

>TRBD2|few|TRBV6-5|TRBJ2-7
TGTGCCAGCAGTTACGCGGGAGCTTACGAGCAGTACTTC
CASSYAGAYEQYF
>NA|NA|TRBV19|TRBJ2-5
TGTGCCAGTAGTCCTAGAGTAGGAAATCAAGAGACCCAGTACTTC
CASSPRVGNQETQYF
>TRBD2|NA|TRBV7-9|TRBJ2-2
TGTGCCGCCAGGGTAGCGGGAGCCGGGGAGCTGTTTTTT
CAARVAGAGELFF
>NA|NA|TRBV27|TRBJ1-5
TGTGCCAGCAGTTTGAGGGCAGACGCGACCAGTTTTCAGCCCCAGCATTTT
CASSLRADATSFQPQHF
>TRBD2|NA|TRBV7-6|TRBJ2-1
TGTGCCAGCAGCTCTCGATTAGCGGGATTTTCCTACAATGAGCAGTTCTTC
CASSSRLAGFSYNEQFF
>TRBD1|NA|TRBV7-2|TRBJ1-5
TGTGCCAGCAGAGGGACAGGGGTAAGACAGCCCCAGCATTTT
CASRGTGVRQPQHF
>NA|once|TRBV4-1|TRBJ2-1
TGCGCCAGCAGCCAGGCCGTTCCGTGGACTACGAACTACAATGAGCAGTTCTTC
CASSQAVPWTTNYNEQFF
>TRBD2|NA|TRBV5-4|TRBJ2-3
TGTGCCAGCGGTAGCGGGACTAGCACAGATACGCAGTATTTT
CASGSGTSTDTQYF
>TRBD2|NA|TRBV7-2|TRBJ2-4
TGTGCCAGCAGGGGAAATCTGGGACTAGCGAGAAACATTCAGTACTTC
CASRGNLGLARNIQYF
>NA|NA|TRBV5-1|TRBJ1-1
TGCGCCAGCCGAGTCGGGGGTAGAACAACTGAAGCTTTCTTT
CASRVGGRTTEAFF
>TRBD1|NA|TRBV30|TRBJ1-2
TGTGCCGGGTGGAGGGGACAGGGGGCCCTCTATGGCTACACCTTC
CAGWRGQGALYGYTF
>NA|NA|TRBV18|TRBJ1-4
TGTGCCAGCTCACCGACAGCAACTAATGAAAAACTGTTTTTT
CASSPTATNEKLFF
>NA|NA|TRBV29-1|TRBJ1-3
TGCAGCGCGAATACTGATAGACAGGACTCTGGAAACACCATATATTTT
CSANTDRQDSGNTIYF
>NA|NA|TRBV13|TRBJ2-1
TGTGCCAGCAGCCAAGCTAGAAATGAGCAGTTCTTC
CASSQARNEQFF
>TRBD1|NA|TRBV11-2|TRBJ1-1
TGTGCCAGCAGCTTACCAGGGGGCACTGAAGCTTTCTTT
CASSLPGGTEAFF
>NA|NA|TRBV2|TRBJ1-5
TGTGCCAGCAGATTGCCGGGAGGCAATCAGCCCCAGCATTTT
CASRLPGGNQPQHF
>NA|NA|TRBV7-8|TRBJ1-4
TGTGCCAGCAGCATGTTATCAGGGGAAAAACTGTTTTTT
CASSMLSGEKLFF
>TRBD1|NA|TRBV27|TRBJ1-1
TGTGCCAGCAGATCCTACCCGGGACAGGGAGGAGTAGGGACTGAAGCTTTCTTT
CASRSYPGQGGVGTEAFF
>NA|NA|TRBV5-6|TRBJ1-1
TGTGCCAGCAGCTTGAGTTGGACAGATCGGAGTAACACTGAAGCTTTCTTT
CASSLSWTDRSNTEAFF
>NA|once|TRBV9|TRBJ2-1
TGTGCCAGCAGCCCTGAGGCGTTTAGCTACAATGAGCAGTTCTTC
CASSPEAFSYNEQFF
>TRBD2|NA|TRBV6-2/TRBV6-3|TRBJ2-3
TGTGCCAGCAGTTACTCGGGGGAGGGCCTGACAGATACGCAGTATTTT
CASSYSGEGLTDTQYF
>TRBD1|NA|TRBV11-2|TRBJ2-5
TGTGCCAGCAGCTTCGGGACAGGGGGCGAGACCCAGTACTTC
CASSFGTGGETQYF
>TRBD2|few|TRBV4-2|TRBJ2-7
TGTGCCAGCAGCCAAGATCCCACTAGCGGGGTCTACGAGCAGTACTTC
CASSQDPTSGVYEQYF
>NA|NA|TRBV9|TRBJ2-1
TGTGCCAGCAGCCTCGTTTTGACTTCGAATGAGCAGTTCTTC
CASSLVLTSNEQFF
>NA|once|TRBV6-5|TRBJ2-2
TGTGCCAGCAAATCGGAAGGGGTCTCCGGGGAGCTGTTTTTT
CASKSEGVSGELFF
>TRBD1|NA|TRBV27|TRBJ2-7
TGTGCCAGCAGTTTTTCCGGGACAGGGACTTACGAGCAGTACTTC
CASSFSGTGTYEQYF
>TRBD1|NA|TRBV30|TRBJ1-2
TGTGCCTGGAGAGGAGCTGGACAGGGGTGGTATGGCTACACCTTC
CAWRGAGQGWYGYTF
>TRBD2|NA|TRBV9|TRBJ2-3
TGTGCCAGCAGCGCCGTAGCGGGAGAACTCACAGATACGCAGTATTTT
CASSAVAGELTDTQYF
>NA|NA|TRBV6-5|TRBJ1-4
TGTGCCAGCAGTTATGGGCGGGTCCGGGAAAAACTGTTTTTT
CASSYGRVREKLFF
>TRBD2|NA|TRBV18|TRBJ2-1
TGTGCCAGCTCACCGACGGGAGGGCCCCCGCTGTACAATGAGCAGTTCTTC
CASSPTGGPPLYNEQFF
>NA|NA|TRBV13|TRBJ1-6
TGTGCCAGCAGCTTCAGGACAACCTATAATTCACCCCTCCACTTT
CASSFRTTYNSPLHF
>TRBD2|once|TRBV30|TRBJ2-1
TGTGCCTGGAGTGTAAGGACTAGCGGGAGCGTTGAGCAGTTCTTC
CAWSVRTSGSVEQFF
>NA|NA|TRBV21-1|TRBJ2-2
TGTGCCAGCAGCGAGACTAGATCCACCGGGGAGCTGTTTTTT
CASSETRSTGELFF
>NA|NA|TRBV7-2|TRBJ1-1
TGTGCCAGCAGCCCCTGGCGCGAGGGCACTGAAGCTTTCTTT
CASSPWREGTEAFF
>TRBD1|NA|TRBV10-1|TRBJ2-7
TGCGCCAGCGGGGACAGGGGCTACGAGCAGTACTTC
CASGDRGYEQYF
>TRBD2|NA|TRBV6-5|TRBJ2-3
TGTGCCAGCAGGCCGAGGACTAGCGGCACAGATACGCAGTATTTT
CASRPRTSGTDTQYF
>NA|NA|TRBV14|TRBJ2-6
TGTGCCAGCAGCCAAGCAGGGGTAGGGGCCAACGTCCTGACTTTC
CASSQAGVGANVLTF
>TRBD1|NA|TRBV5-4|TRBJ1-2
TGTGCCAGCAGCCAAGACAGGGGTCATGGCTACACCTTC
CASSQDRGHGYTF
>NA|NA|TRBV7-2|TRBJ2-6
TGTGCCAGCAGCTTAATCCGGTCTGGGGCCAACGTCCTGACTTTC
CASSLIRSGANVLTF
>NA|NA|TRBV19|TRBJ2-3
TGTGCCAGTAGTATTTCCCTGGACGCACAGGCAGATACGCAGTATTTT
CASSISLDAQADTQYF